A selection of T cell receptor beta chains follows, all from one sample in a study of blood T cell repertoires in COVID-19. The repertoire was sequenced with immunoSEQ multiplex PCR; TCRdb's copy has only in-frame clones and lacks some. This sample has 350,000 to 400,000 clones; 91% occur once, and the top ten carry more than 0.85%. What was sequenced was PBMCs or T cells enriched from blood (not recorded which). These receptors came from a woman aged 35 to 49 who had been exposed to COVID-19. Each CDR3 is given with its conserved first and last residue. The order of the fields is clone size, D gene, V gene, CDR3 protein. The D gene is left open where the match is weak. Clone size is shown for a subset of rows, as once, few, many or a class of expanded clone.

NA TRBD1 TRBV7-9 CASSFGTGFLASGYTF
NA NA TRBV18 CASSPPPGVGYGYTF
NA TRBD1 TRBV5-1 CASSPGWAGGRNEQFF
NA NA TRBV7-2 CASSLVGVSREQYF
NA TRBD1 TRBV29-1 CSADAGTGGEKLFF
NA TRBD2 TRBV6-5 CASSYSPSGKYNEQFF
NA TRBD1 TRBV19 CASSMGTGGSYEQYF
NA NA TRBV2 CASSVKQEYGYTF
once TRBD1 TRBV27 CASSEWWTGGINEQYF
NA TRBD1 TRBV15 CATSRETGYNQPQHF
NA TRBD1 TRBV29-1 CSVLTGGENTEAFF
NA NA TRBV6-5 CASRTDTSNYGYTF
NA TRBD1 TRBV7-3 CASSLGQGFNSPLHF
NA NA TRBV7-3 CASSTAGPQFF
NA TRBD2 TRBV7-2 CASSFLAGGLNEQFF
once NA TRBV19 CASSIGSGNYGYTF
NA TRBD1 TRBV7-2 CASSQGQGYTGELFF
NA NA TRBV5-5 CASSLGSNSNQPQHF
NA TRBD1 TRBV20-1 CSALRQGEQYF
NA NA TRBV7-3 CASSLTVGAADTQYF
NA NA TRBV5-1 CASRTGLNEKLFF
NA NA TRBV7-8 CASSLRGRETEAFF
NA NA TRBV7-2 CASSPRVF
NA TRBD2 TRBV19 CASTTSGRIRGETQYF
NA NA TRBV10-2 CASSESSFAGSSYNSPLHF
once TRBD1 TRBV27 CASSFYGTVGSGTEAFF
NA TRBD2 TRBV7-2 CASSISGSGIQYF
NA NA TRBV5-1 CASSLRQGNTEAFF
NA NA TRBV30 CAWSANRNTEAFF
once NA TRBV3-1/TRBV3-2 CASSAGMDSPLHF
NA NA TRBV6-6 CASSPYEKLFF
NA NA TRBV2 CASSIGTPNYGYTF
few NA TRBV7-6 CASSLAASYEQYF
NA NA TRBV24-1 CATSGSSVEQFF
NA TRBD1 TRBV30 CAWSVRRGVNTEAFF
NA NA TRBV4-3 CASSQDARGWGYGYTF
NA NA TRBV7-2 CASSTEGYGYTF
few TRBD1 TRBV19 CATRDRPSSYEQYF
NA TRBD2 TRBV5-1 CASRVTSGDTGELFF
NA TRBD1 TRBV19 CASSMGQGGQPQHF
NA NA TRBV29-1 CSVAQGDTEAFF
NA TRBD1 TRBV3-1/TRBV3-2 CASSQATGGGQPQHF
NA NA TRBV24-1 CATSDFGGGYTF
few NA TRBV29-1 CSVVSSRTEAFF
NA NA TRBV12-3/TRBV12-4 CASSQGAKNIQYF
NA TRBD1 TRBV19 CASSKQGFPSNQPQHF
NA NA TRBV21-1 CASSLRDSYEQYF
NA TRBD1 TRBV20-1 CSASRGGNSPLHF
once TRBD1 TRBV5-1 CASSREGAMNTEAFF
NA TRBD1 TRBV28 CASSLGTANTGELFF
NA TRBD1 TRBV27 CASRDPGDRYTDTQYF
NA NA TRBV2 CASRLQPGDTQYF
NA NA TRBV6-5 CASRDRYEEEGYF
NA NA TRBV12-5 CASGFRLARENTGELFF